This note documents a single TCR beta chain sequence. V shed 6 bases and J shed 8 bases, with 16 bases lying between them. The CDR3 is made up of 13 amino acids. Germline values: CDR1 LGHDT, CDR2 YNNKEL (reference sequence). Source study methods: Amplification of reference gene primers provided the estimated nucleated cell counts. The data were produced by immunoSEQ multiplex PCR, yet TCRdb's version contains in-frame clones alone and is incomplete. That table is the source of V, J and clone size, and D and trimming were worked out from the DNA. The sample holds 100,000 or so clones, 91% seen once. This sample stems from a study of blood T cell repertoires in COVID-19. Across the whole study: Sample material is recorded as cDNA or gDNA derived from T cells, B-cell-depleted T cells, or PBMCs.

This chain links TRBV3-1 (or the pseudogene TRBV3-2) with TRBJ1-2, with no clear D. The sample comprised peripheral blood. This receptor was taken from a man aged 45-65 years with acute or convalescent COVID-19. DNA for the CDR3: TGTGCCAGCAGTCCGAGAATGGGCAGCGGCTACACCTTC. Its translation: CASSPRMGSGYTF.